Shown below are 19 T cell receptor beta chains from a single sample sequenced in a study of HIV-infected patients and healthy controls. Antiretroviral therapy had run roughly three months, about 14 weeks, before follow-up blood collection. No cell fractionation was done, so the repertoire covers all unsorted peripheral blood T cells. About 450 ng RNA was reverse transcribed with alpha and beta constant-region primers. Each of the alpha and beta chains got its own library through chain-specific third strand synthesis with indices. Using its own MiXCR run on the 5' RACE reads, TCRdb lists one record per CDR3 protein. The repertoire holds approximately 2,000 distinct CDR3 sequences, with over 11% as singletons. Here the sequenced sample was blood, taken during antiretroviral therapy. Receptor source: an adult with HIV infection.

By share, this clonotype counts as medium-sized (0.01 to 0.1%). This chain connects TRBV29-1 to TRBJ2-7, with 8 bases fitting TRBD2. The CDR3 has 15 residues. Germline V gene lookup returns CDR1 SQVTM and CDR2 ANQGSEA. V shed 0 bases, J shed 2 bases, and the junction held 6 bases outside the gene matches. The CDR3 protein is CSVEDLSGGPYEQYF. The CDR3 DNA is TGCAGCGTTGAAGATCTAAGCGGGGGCCCCTACGAGCAGTACTTC.

On this clonotype itself: A clone one base away is much larger, so this may be a read error. The chain joins TRBV9 to TRBJ1-6, with no clear D. CDR3 length: 14 amino acids. V lost 4 bases, J lost 6 bases, and 11 bases lay in between. From germline, CDR1 is SGDLS and CDR2 YYNGEE. CDR3 region: CASSLWEGNSPLHF. The DNA for the CDR3 is TGTGCCAGCAGCCTGTGGGAGGGTAATTCACCCCTCCACTTT.

This clonotype is medium-sized (0.01 to 0.1%) in the sample. The rearrangement uses TRBV5-1 and TRBJ2-1, with 10 bases fitting TRBD1. The CDR3 totals 14 residues. Germline CDR1 SGHRS, CDR2 YFSETQ. Germline trimming cut 6 bases from V and 8 bases from J; bases unmatched to any gene: 8. The CDR3 spells CASNPGQGVDEQFF. CDR3 DNA: TGCGCCAGCAATCCCGGACAGGGGGTAGATGAGCAGTTCTTC.

This clonotype appeared a few times. The chain couples TRBV4-2 to TRBJ2-1, with 8 bases that match TRBD1. Looked up from germline, CDR1 is LGHNA and CDR2 is YNFKEQ. CDR3 length: 14 residues. V lost 2 bases, J lost 8 bases, and 5 bases stayed unmatched. The CDR3 is CASSQTPGGDEQFF. CDR3 DNA sequence: TGTGCCAGCAGCCAAACACCAGGGGGCGATGAGCAGTTCTTC.

This clonotype is categorized as medium-sized. V and J are TRBV19 and TRBJ1-2, with no clear D. Germline CDR1 LNHDA, CDR2 SQIVND (reference sequence). This CDR3 comprises 14 residues. V dropped 5 bases and J dropped 0 bases, with 10 bases sitting between them. The DNA of the CDR3 is TGTGCCAGTAGTGTCACGGCAGCTAACTATGGCTACACCTTC. This translates into CASSVTAANYGYTF.

This clonotype is labeled medium-sized (0.01 to 0.1%). The chain links TRBV20-1 to TRBJ2-7, with unresolved D. The CDR3 runs to 15 residues. Looked up from germline, CDR1 is DFQATT and CDR2 is SNEGSKA (reference sequence). V shed 3 bases and J shed 2 bases, with 17 bases lying between them. Here the CDR3 DNA reads TGCAGTGCTAGTGGGGATTTCACGGATACCTACGAGCAGTACTTC. This sequence encodes CSASGDFTDTYEQYF.

This clonotype was detected only once. A much larger clone differs from this one at a single base, so this may be a read error. V gene TRBV5-1 combines with J gene TRBJ1-1; no clear D gene. The CDR3 covers 14 residues. Germline V CDR1 and CDR2: SGHRS, YFSETQ. The CDR3 DNA reads TGCGACAGCAGCTTGGGTCAGGCGGGCACTGAAGCTTTCTTT. Translation gives CDSSLGQAGTEAFF.

This clonotype is medium-sized by share. This chain connects TRBV5-5 to TRBJ2-1; D is possibly TRBD1 (6 bases). CDR1 and CDR2 (germline): SGHKS, YYEKEE (reference sequence). Trimming left V 0 bases short and J 1 base short, with 8 bases between. This CDR3 contains 15 residues. CDR3 in amino acids: CASSLVRGSYNEQFF. CDR3 nucleotide sequence: TGTGCCAGCAGCTTGGTGAGGGGGTCCTACAATGAGCAGTTCTTC.

This clonotype was found many times. The chain couples TRBV4-2 to TRBJ2-7; tentative D call: TRBD2 (6 bases). Trimming removed 1 base from V and 5 bases from J, with 12 bases in between. The CDR3 has 14 amino acids. Germline-derived CDR1 and CDR2 are LGHNA and YNFKEQ. The CDR3 sequence is CASSQVRPGDEQYF. The CDR3 coding sequence is TGTGCCAGCAGCCAAGTGCGGCCGGGGGACGAGCAGTACTTC.

This clonotype is medium-sized. This chain links TRBV6-1 with TRBJ1-1, with D maybe TRBD1 (5 bases). The CDR3 runs to 13 residues. Germline CDR1 reads MNHNS; CDR2 reads SASEGT. V was cut by 6 bases and J by 3 bases, with 11 bases left in between. CDR3 residues: CASRSDRDTEAFF. CDR3 nucleotide sequence: TGTGCCAGCAGGAGCGACAGAGACACTGAAGCTTTCTTT.

In this sample, this clonotype is medium-sized (0.01 to 0.1%). The chain has TRBV7-9 and TRBJ2-3; 9 nucleotides match TRBD2. The CDR3 has 16 amino acids. V was pared by 5 bases and J by 2 bases, with 8 bases of the junction left unmatched. Germline-derived CDR1 and CDR2 are SEHNR and FQNEAQ (reference sequence). The CDR3 reads CASSIHLAGSTDTQYF. As DNA, the CDR3 is TGTGCCAGCAGCATCCACCTAGCGGGATCCACAGATACGCAGTATTTT. Complete variable domain (other parts from reference TRBV7-9 and TRBJ2-3): DTGVSQNPRHKITKRGQNVTFRCDPISEHNRLYWYRQTLGQGPEFLTYFQNEAQLEKSRLLSDRFSAERPKGSFSTLEIQRTEQGDSAMYLCASSIHLAGSTDTQYFGPGTRLTVL.

By share, this clonotype ranks as medium-sized. The chain has TRBV10-3 and TRBJ1-1; TRBD1 might be the D (5 bases). The germline V gene has CDR1 ENHRY and CDR2 SYGVKD. CDR3 length: 13 residues. Between the trimmed V and J ends, which lost 5 bases and 1 base, there was a span of 8 bases. CDR3 residues: CAISTTGNTEAFF. DNA for the CDR3: TGTGCCATCAGTACTACAGGGAACACTGAAGCTTTCTTT.

Relative to its sample, this clonotype is medium-sized. V and J are TRBV29-1 and TRBJ2-7; the match to TRBD2 covers 10 bases. This CDR3 has 14 amino acids. Germline lookup yields CDR1 SQVTM and CDR2 ANQGSEA. Losses at the gene ends were 7 bases for V and 2 bases for J; bases not matched to a gene: 8. The CDR3 DNA reads as TGCAGCGCAGAAGCGGGAGGGCCCACCTACGAGCAGTACTTC. Translated, it gives CSAEAGGPTYEQYF.

This clonotype was recorded a few times. The V and J genes are TRBV29-1 and TRBJ1-1, with D hard to call. The CDR3 covers 12 residues. Germline assignment: CDR1 SQVTM and CDR2 ANQGSEA. Deletions cut 1 base from V and 5 bases from J, with 8 bases between. The CDR3 here is CSVEVDGTEAFF. CDR3 sequence (DNA): TGCAGCGTTGAAGTCGACGGGACTGAAGCTTTCTTT.

This clonotype has only a few counts. The V and J genes are TRBV5-1 and TRBJ1-3, with D tentatively TRBD1 (6 bases). The V end lost 0 bases, the J end lost 0 bases, and 7 bases lay between the germline ends. CDR1 and CDR2 (germline): SGHRS, YFSETQ. The CDR3 covers 15 residues. This CDR3 reads CASSLEGGSGNTIYF. CDR3 coding DNA: TGCGCCAGCAGCTTGGAGGGGGGCTCTGGAAACACCATATATTTT. Supplemented by reference TRBV5-1 and TRBJ1-3, the full variable domain reads KAGVTQTPRYLIKTRGQQVTLSCSPISGHRSVSWYQQTPGQGLQFLFEYFSETQRNKGNFPGRFSGRQFSNSRSEMNVSTLELGDSALYLCASSLEGGSGNTIYFGEGSWLTVV.

By share of the sample, this clonotype is medium-sized (0.01 to 0.1%). The rearrangement uses TRBV24-1 and TRBJ2-1, with 10 positions matching TRBD2. The V gene end was trimmed by 1 base and the J gene end by 6 bases; junction bases not matched to a gene: 5. The germline CDR1 and CDR2 sequences are KGHDR and SFDVKD. This CDR3 comprises 16 residues. The CDR3 DNA sequence: TGTGCCACCAGTGATTTAAGTCTAGCGGGAGTCAATGAGCAGTTCTTC. Translating it yields CATSDLSLAGVNEQFF.

Concerning this clonotype itself: This may stem from a read error, because a much larger clone lies one nucleotide away. The chain recombines TRBV30 with TRBJ1-1; a weak D match, TRBD1 (6 bases). Looked up from germline, CDR1 is GTSNPN and CDR2 is SVGIG (reference sequence). The length of the CDR3 is 13 residues. This CDR3 is CDWWTEGNPEAFF. In DNA, the CDR3 is TGTGACTGGTGGACAGAGGGGAATCCTGAAGCTTTCTTT. Using reference TRBV30 and TRBJ1-1 for the parts outside the CDR3, the full variable domain is SQTIHQWPATLVQPVGSPLSLECTVEGTSNPNLYWYRQAAGRGLQLLFYSVGIGQISSEVPQNLSASRPQDRQFILSSKKLLLSDSGFYLCDWWTEGNPEAFFGQGTRLTVV.

In regard to this clonotype: A much larger clone lies one base from this, so it may be a read error. The V gene is TRBV19, the J gene TRBJ2-3, with TRBD1 matching 9 bases. This CDR3 comprises 15 residues. The germline CDR1 and CDR2 sequences are LNHDA and SQIVND (reference sequence). J gave up 5 bases and V 5 bases, and 8 bases lay outside the gene matches. CDR3 sequence (DNA): TGTGCCAGTAGTCAACAGGGGGCCCGCGGAGATACGCAGTATTTT. Protein sequence: CASSQQGARGDTQYF.

This clonotype was recorded a few times. The chain couples TRBV19 to TRBJ2-3, with a tentative D call TRBD2 (6 bases). V lost 5 bases to trimming and J lost 1 base, with 16 bases between them. CDR3 length: 16 residues. The germline V gene encodes CDR1 LNHDA and CDR2 SQIVND (reference sequence). CDR3 residues: CASSFPSSAGTDTQYF. In nucleotides, the CDR3 is TGTGCCAGTAGTTTTCCCTCTAGCGCCGGCACAGATACGCAGTATTTT.